This T cell receptor beta chain derives from a study of T cell repertoires in cytomegalovirus infection. Overall study context: The authors used CMV epitopes that were HLA-C-restricted (recently identified) and HLA-B-restricted (well studied). Indications of both CMV infection and matching HLA type were provided by public TCR beta signatures.

Germline CDR1 reads LNHDA; CDR2 reads SQIVND (reference sequence). The CDR3 sequence is 15 residues long. Deletions cut 5 bases from V and 5 bases from J, with 16 bases between. Overall study findings and caveats: The cumulative frequency of public TCR beta families identified carriers of CMV plus the relevant HLA. Ex vivo, HLA-C-restricted CMV-specific TCR beta clonotypes prevailed over the rest of the response.

About this clonotype: The antigen is unknown.

TCRdb used MiXCR to reprocess the reads, holding one entry per CDR3 protein. The data show hundreds of thousands of distinct CDR3 sequences, 25% to 40% seen once. The source of this sequence is a human donor in good health (CMV status not recorded). Some clones in this sample may be carry-over from other donors' samples. This chain links TRBV19 with TRBJ2-1, with a weak D call TRBD2 (6 bases). Sequenced here: cultured CD8+ T cells from PBMCs, sampled from culture after CMV antigen stimulation. The CDR3 reads CASSAAGGANNEQFF. Here the CDR3 DNA reads TGTGCCAGTAGTGCTGCAGGCGGGGCGAACAATGAGCAGTTCTTC.